This TCR beta chain is from a study of blood T cell repertoires in COVID-19. Original processing methods: Using reference gene primer amplification, nucleated cell counts were estimated. Profiling relied on immunoSEQ multiplex PCR, and the TCRdb table lists in-frame clones only, not all of them. Clone size and the V and J calls come from that table; the DNA yielded D and trimming. The sample records hundreds of thousands of clones, roughly 85% being singletons. Each participant's cohort was designated according to participant-reported clinical history. This CDR3 contains 17 residues. V dropped 8 bases and J dropped 0 bases, with 19 bases sitting between them. Germline V gene sequence: CDR1 KGHSH, CDR2 LQKENI.

V is TRBV18 and J is TRBJ2-2; D not certain. The specimen was PBMCs or T cells enriched from blood (not recorded which). The sequence came from a man aged 40-49 years who had been exposed to COVID-19. CDR3 region: CASTTLVLAANTGELFF. The CDR3 DNA follows: TGTGCCAGCACAACGCTGGTTCTCGCTGCGAACACCGGGGAGCTGTTTTTT. Filled out from reference TRBV18 and TRBJ2-2, the complete variable domain reads NAGVMQNPRHLVRRRGQEARLRCSPMKGHSHVYWYRQLPEEGLKFMVYLQKENIIDESGMPKERFSAEFPKEGPSILRIQQVVRGDSAAYFCASTTLVLAANTGELFFGEGSRLTVL.